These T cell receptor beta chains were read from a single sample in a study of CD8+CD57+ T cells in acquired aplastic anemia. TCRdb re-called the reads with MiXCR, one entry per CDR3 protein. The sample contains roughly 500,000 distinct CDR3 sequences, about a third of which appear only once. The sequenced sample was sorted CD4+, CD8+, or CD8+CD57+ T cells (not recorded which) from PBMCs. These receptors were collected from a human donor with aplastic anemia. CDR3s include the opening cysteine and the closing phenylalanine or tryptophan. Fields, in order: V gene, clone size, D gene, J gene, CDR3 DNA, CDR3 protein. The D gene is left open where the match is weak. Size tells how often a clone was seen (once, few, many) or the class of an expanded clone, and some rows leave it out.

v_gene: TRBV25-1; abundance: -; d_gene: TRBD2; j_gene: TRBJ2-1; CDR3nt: TGTGCCAGCGGGACTAGCGGGAGTCGCAGCAATGAGCAGTTCTTC; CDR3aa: CASGTSGSRSNEQFF
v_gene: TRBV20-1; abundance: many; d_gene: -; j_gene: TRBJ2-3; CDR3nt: TGCAGTGCTAGCGGGATAGGCACAGATACGCAGTATTTT; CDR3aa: CSASGIGTDTQYF
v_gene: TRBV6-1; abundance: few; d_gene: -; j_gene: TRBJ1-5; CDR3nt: TGTGCCAGCAGTGAGTGGGGCCCCAATCAGCCCCAGCATTTT; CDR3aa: CASSEWGPNQPQHF
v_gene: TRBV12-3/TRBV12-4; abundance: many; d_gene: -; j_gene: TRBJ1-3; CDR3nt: TGTGCCAGCAGCCCAACGGCAGGAAACACCATATATTTT; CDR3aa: CASSPTAGNTIYF
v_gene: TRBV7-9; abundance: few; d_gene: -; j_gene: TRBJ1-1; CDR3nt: TGTGCCAGCAGCGCAAGAGGTTCTGGGAACACTGAAGCTTTCTTT; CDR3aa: CASSARGSGNTEAFF
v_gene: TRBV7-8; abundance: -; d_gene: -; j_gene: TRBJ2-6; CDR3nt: TGTGCCAGCAGCTCCTTAACTAGCTCTGGGGCCAACGTCCTGACTTTC; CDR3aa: CASSSLTSSGANVLTF
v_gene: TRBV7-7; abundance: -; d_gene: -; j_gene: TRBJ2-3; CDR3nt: TGTGCCAGCAGCTTAAACGGCGGGGCAGATACGCAGTATTTT; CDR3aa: CASSLNGGADTQYF
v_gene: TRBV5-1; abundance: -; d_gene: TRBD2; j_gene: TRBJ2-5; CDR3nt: TGCGCCAGCAGCTTGGCTAGCGGGAGGGCCTCAGAGACCCAGTACTTC; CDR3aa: CASSLASGRASETQYF
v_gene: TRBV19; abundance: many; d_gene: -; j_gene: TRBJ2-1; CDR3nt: TGTGCCAGTAGTAATCGCGGGGCATACAATGAGCAGTTCTTC; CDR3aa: CASSNRGAYNEQFF
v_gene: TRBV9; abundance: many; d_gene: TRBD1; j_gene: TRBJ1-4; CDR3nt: TGTGCCAGCAGCGCAACAGGGGTTACGGGGGAAAAACTGTTTTTT; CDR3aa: CASSATGVTGEKLFF
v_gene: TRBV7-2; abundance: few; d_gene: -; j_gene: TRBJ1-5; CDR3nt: TGTGCCCGCAGCTTAGCGCGGGGGCGGGATCAGCCCCAGCATTTT; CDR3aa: CARSLARGRDQPQHF
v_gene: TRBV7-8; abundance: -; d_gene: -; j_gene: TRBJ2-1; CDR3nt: TGTGCCAGCAGCTCAAGTAAGGGGGACTCCAAGTTCTTC; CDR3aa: CASSSSKGDSKFF
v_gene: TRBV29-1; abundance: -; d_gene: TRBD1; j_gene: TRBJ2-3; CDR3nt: TGCAGCGCGACCGGGACAGAAAGCACAGATACGCAGTATTTT; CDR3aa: CSATGTESTDTQYF
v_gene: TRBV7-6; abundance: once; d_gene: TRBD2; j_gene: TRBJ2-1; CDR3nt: TGTGCCAGCAGCTTAGTAGTAGCGGGGGGGTTCTACAATGAGCAGTTCTTC; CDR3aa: CASSLVVAGGFYNEQFF
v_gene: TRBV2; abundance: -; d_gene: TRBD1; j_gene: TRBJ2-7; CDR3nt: TGTGCCAGCAGTGTAGGGACAGACCAAACCTACGAGCAGTACTTC; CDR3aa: CASSVGTDQTYEQYF
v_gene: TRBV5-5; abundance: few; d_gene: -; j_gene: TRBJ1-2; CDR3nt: TGTGCCAGCAGCTTGGGCAGTTCTAACTATGGCTACACCTTC; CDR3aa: CASSLGSSNYGYTF
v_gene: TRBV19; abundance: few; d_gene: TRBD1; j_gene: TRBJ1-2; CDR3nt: TGTGCCTGGACAAGACAGGGAGCGGATGGCTACACCTTC; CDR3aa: CAWTRQGADGYTF
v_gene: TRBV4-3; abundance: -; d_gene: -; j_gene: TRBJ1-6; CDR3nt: TGCGCCAGCAGCTCTCTTATGAGGGGGAGTTATAATTCACCCCTCCACTTT; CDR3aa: CASSSLMRGSYNSPLHF
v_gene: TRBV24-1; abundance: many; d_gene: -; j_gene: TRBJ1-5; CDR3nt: TGTGCCACCAGTGATTTCATGAGCAATCAGCCCCAGCATTTT; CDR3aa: CATSDFMSNQPQHF
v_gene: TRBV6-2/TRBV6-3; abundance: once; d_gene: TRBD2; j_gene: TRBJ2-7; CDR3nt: TGTGCCAGCAGTTACGGGACTAGCGGCTACGAGCAGTACTTC; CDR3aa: CASSYGTSGYEQYF
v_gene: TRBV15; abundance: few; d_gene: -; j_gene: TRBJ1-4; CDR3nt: TGTGCCACCGGAAAACCGGGGGGGAAACTGTTTTTT; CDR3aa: CATGKPGGKLFF
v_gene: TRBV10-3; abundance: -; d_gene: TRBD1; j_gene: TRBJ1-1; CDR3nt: TGTGCCAGCAGACTACAGGGGGAACGGAACACTGAAGCTTTCTTT; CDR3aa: CASRLQGERNTEAFF
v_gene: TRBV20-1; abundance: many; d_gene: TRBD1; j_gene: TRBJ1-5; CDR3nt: TGCAGTGCTACAGGGGGCGACAATCAGCCCCAGCATTTT; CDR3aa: CSATGGDNQPQHF
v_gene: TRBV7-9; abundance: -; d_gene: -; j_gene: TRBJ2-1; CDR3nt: TGTGCCAGCATCTCAGAGGGAAATGAGCAGTTCTTC; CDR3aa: CASISEGNEQFF
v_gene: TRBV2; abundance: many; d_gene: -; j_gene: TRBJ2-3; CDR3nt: TGTGCCAGCAGTGCCTTAGATACGCAGTATTTT; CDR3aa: CASSALDTQYF
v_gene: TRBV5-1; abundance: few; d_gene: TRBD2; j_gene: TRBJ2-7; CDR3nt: TGCGCCAGCAGACAACTAGCGGGAGCTTACGAGCAGTACTTC; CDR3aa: CASRQLAGAYEQYF
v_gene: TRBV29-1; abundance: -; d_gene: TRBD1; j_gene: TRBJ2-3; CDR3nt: TGCAGCGTTGCAGGGGGCAGCGGCACAGATACGCAGTATTTT; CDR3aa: CSVAGGSGTDTQYF
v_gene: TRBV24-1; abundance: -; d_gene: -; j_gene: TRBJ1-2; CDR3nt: TGTGCCACCAATTCCTATGGCTACACCTTC; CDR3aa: CATNSYGYTF
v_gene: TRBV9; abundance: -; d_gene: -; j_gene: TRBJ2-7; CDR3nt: TGTGCCAGCGGCATAGGGACCTACGAGCAGTACTTC; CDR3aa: CASGIGTYEQYF
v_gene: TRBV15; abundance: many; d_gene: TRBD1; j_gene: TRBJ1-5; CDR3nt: TGTGCCACCAGCACGAGGACAGGGTATAGCAATCAGCCCCAGCATTTT; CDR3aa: CATSTRTGYSNQPQHF
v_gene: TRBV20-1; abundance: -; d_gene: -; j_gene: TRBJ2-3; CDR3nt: TGCAGTGCTAGATTTCCTGGTTCCGATACGCAGTATTTT; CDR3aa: CSARFPGSDTQYF
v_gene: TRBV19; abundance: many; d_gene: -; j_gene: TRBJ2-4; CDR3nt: TGTGCCAGTAGTTTCACAGGGAATGCGGACATTCAGTACTTC; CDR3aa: CASSFTGNADIQYF
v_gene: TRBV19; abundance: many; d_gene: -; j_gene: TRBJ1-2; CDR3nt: TGTGCCAGTAGTCTTCCGGGCCATTTAACGTATGGCTACACCTTC; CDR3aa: CASSLPGHLTYGYTF
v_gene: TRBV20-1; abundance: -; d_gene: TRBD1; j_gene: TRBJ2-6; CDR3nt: TGCAGTGCCATAAAGACCGGGACAGGGCTGTTATCTGGGGCCAACGTCCTGACTTTC; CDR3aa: CSAIKTGTGLLSGANVLTF
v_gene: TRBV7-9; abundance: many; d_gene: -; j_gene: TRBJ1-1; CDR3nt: TGTGCCAGCAGCGAAACCGGGGACACTGAAGCTTTCTTT; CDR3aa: CASSETGDTEAFF
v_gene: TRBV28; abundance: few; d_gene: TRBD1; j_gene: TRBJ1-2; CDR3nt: TGTGCCAGCGGCGGACAGGGACGCTACACCTTC; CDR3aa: CASGGQGRYTF
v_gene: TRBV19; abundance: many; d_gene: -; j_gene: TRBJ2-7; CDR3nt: TGTGCCAGTAGCGGGAGAGGATTACCCTACGAGCAGTACTTC; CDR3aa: CASSGRGLPYEQYF
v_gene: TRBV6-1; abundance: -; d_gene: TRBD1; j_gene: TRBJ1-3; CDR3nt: TGTGCCAGCAGAAGACAGGGGGGTGGAAACACCATATATTTT; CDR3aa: CASRRQGGGNTIYF
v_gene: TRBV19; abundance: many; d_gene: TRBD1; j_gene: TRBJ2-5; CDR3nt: TGTGCCAGTATGCCGAAGGGACAGCCAGAGAAGACCCAGTACTTC; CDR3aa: CASMPKGQPEKTQYF
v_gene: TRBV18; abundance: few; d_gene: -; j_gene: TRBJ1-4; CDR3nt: TGTGCCAGCTCACCCGACAGTGATGAAAAACTGTTTTTT; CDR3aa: CASSPDSDEKLFF
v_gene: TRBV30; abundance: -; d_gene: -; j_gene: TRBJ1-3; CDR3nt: TGTGCCTGGAGTGTACTAAGTTCGACTGGAAACACCATATATTTT; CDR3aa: CAWSVLSSTGNTIYF
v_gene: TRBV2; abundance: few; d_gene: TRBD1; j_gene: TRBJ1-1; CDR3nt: TGTGCCAGCAGGGTGACAGGGGAGGCTTCTGAAGCTTTCTTT; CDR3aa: CASRVTGEASEAFF